This T cell receptor (beta chain) was sequenced in a study of blood T cell repertoires in COVID-19. Across the whole study: T cells, B-cell-depleted T cells, or PBMCs supplied cDNA or gDNA.

The method was immunoSEQ multiplex PCR; TCRdb's version includes in-frame clones alone and lacks a portion of them. The sample includes roughly 300,000 clones, more than 70% of them seen just once. This clone has a single count. Germline CDR1 and CDR2: MNHEY and SMNVEV (reference sequence). This CDR3 spans 14 amino acids. J gave up 0 bases and V 3 bases, and 2 bases lay outside the gene matches. Individuals aged about 18 to 100 years were recruited from about two dozen US areas. Cohorts were based on clinical histories the participants reported. Sequences were obtained from PBMCs or T cells enriched from blood (not recorded which). The chain carries TRBV27 and TRBJ2-7, with 7 bases matching TRBD1. The sequence was obtained from a woman aged 25 to 39 who had recovered from COVID-19. CDR3 residues: CASSFRTGSYEQYF. The CDR3, as DNA: TGTGCCAGCAGTTTTCGGACAGGCTCCTACGAGCAGTACTTC.